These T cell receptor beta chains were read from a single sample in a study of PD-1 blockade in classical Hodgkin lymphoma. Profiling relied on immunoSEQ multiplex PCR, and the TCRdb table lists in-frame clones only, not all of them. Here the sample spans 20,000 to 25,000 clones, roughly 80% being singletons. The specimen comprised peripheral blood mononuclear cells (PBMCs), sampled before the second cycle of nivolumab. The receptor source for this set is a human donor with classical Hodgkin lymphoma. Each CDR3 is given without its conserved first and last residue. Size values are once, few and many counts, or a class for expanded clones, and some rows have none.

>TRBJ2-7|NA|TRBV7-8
ASSSPGPTYEQY
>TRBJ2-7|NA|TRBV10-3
AIRAGQVTYEQY
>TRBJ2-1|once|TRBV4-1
ASSQAGGAYNEQF
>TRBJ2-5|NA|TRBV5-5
ASSFRDRGLKETQY
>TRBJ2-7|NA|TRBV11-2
ASSINFDSTYEQY
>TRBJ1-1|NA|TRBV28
ASTPGPVNTEAF
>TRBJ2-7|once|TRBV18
ASSRDSPYEQY
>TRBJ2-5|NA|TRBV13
ASRRGRQETQY
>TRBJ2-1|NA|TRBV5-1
ASSLPGSYNEQF
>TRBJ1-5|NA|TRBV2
ASSGYRGNQPQH
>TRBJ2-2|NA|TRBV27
ASTASLEYTGELF
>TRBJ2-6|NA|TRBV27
ASRPTLSGANVLT
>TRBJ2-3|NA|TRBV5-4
ASTTVDTQY
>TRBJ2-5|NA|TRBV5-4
ASSRPGTARQETQY
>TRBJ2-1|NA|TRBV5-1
ASYSGTGINEQF
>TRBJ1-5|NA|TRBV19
ASSVRGDPGGPQH
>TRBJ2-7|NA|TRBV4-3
ASSRANTRGYEQY
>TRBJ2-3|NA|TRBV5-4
ASSLGARDTDTQY
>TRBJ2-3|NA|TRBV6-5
ATGTPPADTQY
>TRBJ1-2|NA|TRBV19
ASSMAQQGTYGYT
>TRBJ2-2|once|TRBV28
ASRSGQGGTGELF
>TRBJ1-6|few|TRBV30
AWSSRDHNSPLH
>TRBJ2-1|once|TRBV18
ASSSSYHNEQF
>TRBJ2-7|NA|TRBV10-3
AISVGSGGREYEQY
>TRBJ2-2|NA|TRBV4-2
ASSQELAGNTGELF
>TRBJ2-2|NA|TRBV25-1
ASSDPLGTVGTGELF
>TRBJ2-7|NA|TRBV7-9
ASSPRDRGYEQY
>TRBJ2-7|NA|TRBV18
ASFGQGGIYEQY
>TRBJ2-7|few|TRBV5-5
ASSLRWTYEQY
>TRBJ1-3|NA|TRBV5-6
ASSFPISGNTIY
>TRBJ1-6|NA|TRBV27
ASSFNRWAYNSPLH
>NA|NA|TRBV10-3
AISDPTGLTSYEQY
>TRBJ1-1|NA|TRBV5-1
ASSSLGDTEAF
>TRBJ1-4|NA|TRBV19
ASQQPGDGEKLF
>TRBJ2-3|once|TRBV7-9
ASSFAHQDTQY
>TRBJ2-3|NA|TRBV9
ASSVGGRGTQY
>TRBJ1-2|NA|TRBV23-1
ASGTGNHNGYT
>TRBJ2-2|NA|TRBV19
ASSFRRGRSPRTGELF
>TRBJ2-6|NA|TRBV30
AWSVGRAGANVLT
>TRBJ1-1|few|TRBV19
ASSLGQLSDTEAF
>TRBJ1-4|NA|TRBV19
ASLSNGASREKLF
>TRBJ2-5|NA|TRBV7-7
ASSLNLGQGLETQY
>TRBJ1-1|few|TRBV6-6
ASREWGNTEAF
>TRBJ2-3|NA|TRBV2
ASSYSGGPPTQY
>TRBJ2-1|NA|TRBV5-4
ASSLPQLHEQF